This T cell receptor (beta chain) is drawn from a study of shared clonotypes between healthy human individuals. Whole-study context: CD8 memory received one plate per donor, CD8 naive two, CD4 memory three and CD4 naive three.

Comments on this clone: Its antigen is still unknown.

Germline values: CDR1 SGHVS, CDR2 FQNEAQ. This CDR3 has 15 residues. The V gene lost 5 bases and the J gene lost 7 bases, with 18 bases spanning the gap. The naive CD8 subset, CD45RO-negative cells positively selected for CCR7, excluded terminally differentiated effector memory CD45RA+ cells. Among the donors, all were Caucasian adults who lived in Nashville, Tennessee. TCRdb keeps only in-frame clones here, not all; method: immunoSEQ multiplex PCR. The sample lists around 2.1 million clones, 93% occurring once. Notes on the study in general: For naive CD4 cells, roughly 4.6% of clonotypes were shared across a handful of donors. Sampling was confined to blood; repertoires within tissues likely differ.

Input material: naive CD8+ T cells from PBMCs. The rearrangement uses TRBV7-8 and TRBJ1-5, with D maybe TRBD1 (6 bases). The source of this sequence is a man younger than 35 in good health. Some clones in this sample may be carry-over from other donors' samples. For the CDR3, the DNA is TGTGCCAGCAGCCCCCCGGGGGGCCTTGGGCAGCCCCAGCATTTT. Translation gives CASSPPGGLGQPQHF.